This T cell receptor (beta chain) stems from a study of blood T cells in healthy people across ages. In terms of origin and age, donors were healthy Caucasian individuals from Russia aged about 6 to 100. Using a J-beta primer mix together with a sample-barcoded 5' primer, a second PCR was run for about 7 to 12 cycles. TCRdb re-called the 5' RACE reads through MiXCR, storing one row per CDR3 protein. The sample carries roughly 800,000 distinct CDR3 sequences, roughly 60% recorded once. General study results and limits: Strong correlation was found linking TCR beta diversity to naive T cell percentage. PBMCs that were unsorted prevented a conclusive naive versus antigen-experienced comparison. In older individuals, TCR beta diversity per million T cells was lower, falling roughly linearly with age.

About this clonotype: Its antigen is not identified.

The CDR3 is 14 amino acids. CDR1 MDHEN and CDR2 SYDVKM come from the germline V gene. V lost 5 bases and J 2 bases, leaving 11 bases between the germline ends. Material: blood. This TCR came from a man aged 30-40 years in good health. This sequence joins TRBV28 and TRBJ2-3, with D unclear. The CDR3 DNA reads as TGTGCCAGCAGTCCCCAGATTACCACAGATACGCAGTATTTT. Translating it yields CASSPQITTDTQYF.